The 14 T cell receptor beta chains below come from one sample, sequenced in a study of blood T cell repertoires in COVID-19. Assay: immunoSEQ multiplex PCR; the TCRdb copy retains only in-frame clones and omits some. The sample holds 150,000 to 250,000 clones; roughly 82% are singletons and the top ten take about an eighth. Sequenced: PBMCs or T cells enriched from blood (not recorded which). Every receptor here comes from a middle-aged man who had recovered from COVID-19.

The CDR3 loop reads CATSDLDPKRRETQYF. The CDR3 DNA follows: TGTGCCACCAGTGACTTGGACCCTAAAAGGAGGGAGACCCAGTACTTC. J is TRBJ2-5 and V is TRBV24-1; tentatively, D is TRBD2 (5 bases). CDR1 and CDR2 (germline): KGHDR, SFDVKD. The CDR3 is made up of 16 amino acids. Trimming removed 4 bases at V and 5 bases at J, with 19 bases between.

This clone was seen only once. The chain has TRBV19 and TRBJ1-1, with 8 positions matching TRBD1. Germline values: CDR1 LNHDA, CDR2 SQIVND (reference sequence). Trimming removed 6 bases from V and 9 bases from J; junction bases left unmatched: 9. This CDR3 has 13 residues. CDR3 in amino acids: CASSPDRAYQAFF. The CDR3 DNA reads as TGTGCCAGTAGCCCGGACAGGGCGTATCAAGCTTTCTTT.

The rearrangement joins TRBV2 to TRBJ1-5, with TRBD1 as a possible D gene (5 bases). The germline CDR1 and CDR2 sequences are SNHLY and FYNNEI. The CDR3 totals 13 residues. V was pared by 7 bases and J by 5 bases, with 12 bases between. The CDR3 DNA reads as TGTGCCAGCAAGGGCCAGGGTGATCAGCCCCAGCATTTT. Encoded protein: CASKGQGDQPQHF. Using reference TRBV2 and TRBJ1-5 for the parts outside the CDR3, the full variable domain is EPEVTQTPSHQVTQMGQEVILRCVPISNHLYFYWYRQILGQKVEFLVSFYNNEISEKSEIFDDQFSVERPDGSNFTLKIRSTKLEDSAMYFCASKGQGDQPQHFGDGTRLSIL.

There are a few counts of this clone. The V and J genes are TRBV5-1 and TRBJ2-2; unclear D gene. CDR3 size: 15 residues. Germline V gene sequence: CDR1 SGHRS, CDR2 YFSETQ. Trimming removed 0 bases from V and 0 bases from J, with 6 bases in between. CDR3 region: CASSLGLTNTGELFF. CDR3 bases: TGCGCCAGCAGCTTGGGCCTAACGAACACCGGGGAGCTGTTTTTT.

This clone has a handful of counts. The V call is TRBV19, the J call TRBJ1-2; D perhaps matches TRBD1 (5 bases). CDR3 length: 14 amino acids. Trimming left V 7 bases short and J 2 bases short, with 14 bases between. CDR1 is LNHDA and CDR2 is SQIVND in the germline V gene (reference sequence). The CDR3 region has the DNA TGTGCCAGTATTGGGCCAGGGTGGAACTATGGCTACACCTTC. It codes for CASIGPGWNYGYTF.

The rearrangement uses TRBV19 and TRBJ1-5, with D hard to call. CDR1 is LNHDA, CDR2 SQIVND, per germline (reference sequence). V lost 4 bases to trimming and J lost 3 bases, with 7 bases between them. The CDR3 has 13 amino acids. The CDR3 region has the DNA TGTGCCAGTAGTAGGGCAGACAATCAGCCCCAGCATTTT. It encodes CASSRADNQPQHF.

V is TRBV7-3 and J is TRBJ1-1, with 8 bases lining up with TRBD1. This CDR3 has 14 residues. Unmatched junction bases numbered 4, after V lost 2 bases and J lost 5 bases. Germline CDR1 reads SGHTA; CDR2 reads FQGTGA. The DNA for the CDR3 is TGTGCCAGCAGCTTACTCGGACAGGGTACTGAAGCTTTCTTT. Translating it yields CASSLLGQGTEAFF.

The CDR3 DNA reads TGTGCCAGTAGTACCTCCGGGACAGCTACCTACGAGCAGTACTTC. Its translation is CASSTSGTATYEQYF. V is TRBV19 and J is TRBJ2-7; 7 bases line up with TRBD1. Germline V CDR1 and CDR2: LNHDA, SQIVND (reference sequence). V lost 4 bases to trimming and J lost 2 bases; unmatched junction nucleotides: 8. This CDR3 has 15 residues.

The DNA of the CDR3 is TGTGCCAGCAGTTTCCAACGTATGAGCACTGAAGCTTTCTTT. It encodes CASSFQRMSTEAFF. The chain carries TRBV6-5 and TRBJ1-1; D remains ambiguous. Looked up from germline, CDR1 is MNHEY and CDR2 is SVGAGI. The CDR3 is made up of 14 amino acids. Trimming pared 4 bases from V and 4 bases from J, leaving 13 bases between.

A single count supports this clone. The chain is built from TRBV28 and TRBJ1-5; D gene unclear. Germline CDR1 reads MDHEN; CDR2 reads SYDVKM. The ends were cut back, 3 bases at V and 13 bases at J, with 13 bases in the middle. The CDR3 sequence is 12 residues long. The CDR3 region is CASSFYLQKQHF. Written as DNA, the CDR3 is TGTGCCAGCAGTTTCTATCTCCAAAAGCAGCATTTT.

This rearrangement joins TRBV3-1 (or the pseudogene TRBV3-2) to TRBJ1-6; 10 nucleotides line up with TRBD1. This CDR3 region has 15 residues. Germline-derived CDR1 and CDR2 are LGHDT and YNNKEL (reference sequence). Germline trimming cut 3 bases from V and 8 bases from J; bases unmatched to any gene: 4. CDR3 nucleotide sequence: TGTGCCAGCAGCCAGGCCGGGACAGGGGATTCACCCCTCCACTTT. This codes for CASSQAGTGDSPLHF.

The chain links TRBV6-2 or TRBV6-3 to TRBJ2-7, with 11 bases lining up with TRBD2. Germline lookup yields CDR1 MNHEY and CDR2 SVGEGT. The V gene end was trimmed by 0 bases and the J gene end by 3 bases; junction bases not matched to a gene: 7. The CDR3 totals 17 residues. The CDR3 sequence is CASSYSGTSGVVYEQYV. In nucleotides, the CDR3 is TGTGCCAGCAGTTACTCCGGGACTAGCGGAGTCGTCTACGAGCAGTACGTC.

This chain uses TRBV6-5 with TRBJ1-5; unclear D gene. CDR3 size: 14 residues. V was clipped by 1 base and J by 2 bases, with 6 bases between them. CDR1 and CDR2 from the germline V gene are MNHEY and SVGAGI. The DNA of the CDR3 is TGTGCCAGCAGTTACTGGGCAGGCAATCAGCCCCAGCATTTT. Translating it yields CASSYWAGNQPQHF.

The V gene is TRBV9, the J gene TRBJ2-1, with 7 bases that match TRBD2. V shed 4 bases and J 7 bases; nucleotides not matched to a gene: 14. This CDR3 spans 16 amino acids. The germline V gene encodes CDR1 SGDLS and CDR2 YYNGEE. The CDR3 sequence is CASSPVGLDGANEQFF. The CDR3 bases are TGTGCCAGCAGCCCCGTTGGACTAGACGGAGCTAATGAGCAGTTCTTC.